Listed below are T cell receptor beta chains from one sample, sequenced in a study of a mutant IDH1 vaccine in newly diagnosed glioma. Only in-frame clones appear in the TCRdb table, and some are missing; sequencing was by immunoSEQ multiplex PCR. Of roughly 38,000 clones listed, more than 80% are singletons. No cognate antigen is known for these TCRs. The sequenced sample was PBMCs, obtained from a glioma patient whose treatment included an IDH1 peptide vaccine. These receptors originate from a middle-aged man with glioma. Both conserved end residues are trimmed from each CDR3. Clone sizes are given selectively: once, few, many, or a class where the clone is expanded.

j_call | v_call | clone_size | cdr3_aa
TRBJ2-3 | TRBV18 | . | ASSPVYGFLGDTQY
TRBJ2-7 | TRBV6-5 | . | ASRRVGAPGEQY
TRBJ2-7 | TRBV7-2 | . | ASSLSNGYEQY
TRBJ1-2 | TRBV15 | . | ATSRDRNYGYT
TRBJ2-5 | TRBV20-1 | once | SASQETQY
TRBJ1-2 | TRBV7-2 | . | ASSLATVNGYT
TRBJ1-2 | TRBV4-2 | . | ASSKGGGLSGYT
TRBJ1-5 | TRBV10-2 | . | ASSVSTGQPQH
TRBJ1-2 | TRBV7-9 | . | ASSRGPFYGYT
TRBJ1-2 | TRBV10-3 | . | AITSALGFYGYT
TRBJ2-4 | TRBV19 | . | ASSINFYVVDLAKNIQY
TRBJ1-2 | TRBV28 | . | ASSPKTGGAGGYT
TRBJ2-6 | TRBV14 | . | ASSQAGIGANVLT
TRBJ2-3 | TRBV11-2 | . | ASSLPSTDTQY
TRBJ2-7 | TRBV7-2 | . | ASSLEGGQHYEQY
TRBJ2-2 | TRBV18 | . | ASSPLPGMELF
TRBJ2-2 | TRBV29-1 | . | SAGGGLNTGELF
TRBJ2-5 | TRBV28 | once | ASGTGAHGLETQY
TRBJ2-1 | TRBV28 | few | ASSPTPGLALSYNEQF
TRBJ2-2 | TRBV15 | . | ATSRTRQRNTGELF
TRBJ1-3 | TRBV7-2 | . | ASSLAGNTIY
TRBJ2-5 | TRBV5-8 | . | ASSADTGVRETQY
TRBJ2-3 | TRBV5-1 | . | ASSPGRSTDTQY
TRBJ1-5 | TRBV27 | . | ASTPWGRYSNQPQH
TRBJ2-3 | TRBV5-1 | . | ASSLEADTQY
TRBJ1-1 | TRBV5-5 | . | ASWREGTEAF
TRBJ2-5 | TRBV7-2 | . | ASSTGQGGSQTQY
TRBJ1-1 | TRBV9 | . | ASSAGGRDSMNTEAF
TRBJ1-2 | TRBV5-6 | . | ASSSLGTGDGYT
TRBJ1-1 | TRBV4-2 | . | ASSLGQLNTEAF
TRBJ1-3 | TRBV28 | . | ASSLLSHSGNTIY
TRBJ1-1 | TRBV12-5 | . | ASGLWPPRDRGRGTEAF
TRBJ2-4 | TRBV5-1 | . | ASSPRGQGNIQY
TRBJ2-6 | TRBV4-3 | . | ASSQERFSGANVLT
TRBJ2-5 | TRBV5-8 | . | ASSLVETQY
TRBJ2-5 | TRBV5-5 | . | ASSLPGGAQETQY
TRBJ2-3 | TRBV6-1 | . | ASSLRGTTDTQY
TRBJ2-2 | TRBV19 | . | ASSIERVTGELF
TRBJ1-2 | TRBV4-1 | . | ASSLGRDRGSGYT
TRBJ1-1 | TRBV27 | . | ASSLSPSVNTEAF
TRBJ2-5 | TRBV30 | . | AWGTGGNQETQY
TRBJ1-4 | TRBV5-4 | . | ASRGDSSTNEKLF
TRBJ1-6 | TRBV6-1 | . | ASSTGTPNSPLH
TRBJ1-2 | TRBV19 | . | ASSSPTGPSYGYT
TRBJ2-7 | TRBV25-1 | few | ASSEYTEEQY
TRBJ1-1 | TRBV5-1 | . | ASSSSTLTGGTEAF
TRBJ2-1 | TRBV15 | . | ATSRMASSNEQF